This TCR beta chain was obtained from a study of T cell changes during pregnancy in multiple sclerosis. The CDR3 length is 15 residues. V lost 4 bases and J lost 4; bases outside the gene matches: 6. Germline assignment: CDR1 SGHKS and CDR2 YYEKEE (reference sequence). Sequenced by immunoSEQ multiplex PCR; TCRdb stores in-frame clones only, minus some. The table lists about 98,000 clones, roughly 94% of them singletons, with roughly 2.1% in the top ten. This clone was detected once. This specimen was peripheral blood, taken after pregnancy. V gene TRBV5-5 combines with J gene TRBJ1-1, with TRBD1 matching over 11 bases. The TCR was taken from a female donor in good health, enrolled as a control in a pregnancy study. The CDR3, as DNA: TGTGCCAGCAGCCTGGACAGGGGGCCTGGCACTGAAGCTTTCTTT. Residues: CASSLDRGPGTEAFF.